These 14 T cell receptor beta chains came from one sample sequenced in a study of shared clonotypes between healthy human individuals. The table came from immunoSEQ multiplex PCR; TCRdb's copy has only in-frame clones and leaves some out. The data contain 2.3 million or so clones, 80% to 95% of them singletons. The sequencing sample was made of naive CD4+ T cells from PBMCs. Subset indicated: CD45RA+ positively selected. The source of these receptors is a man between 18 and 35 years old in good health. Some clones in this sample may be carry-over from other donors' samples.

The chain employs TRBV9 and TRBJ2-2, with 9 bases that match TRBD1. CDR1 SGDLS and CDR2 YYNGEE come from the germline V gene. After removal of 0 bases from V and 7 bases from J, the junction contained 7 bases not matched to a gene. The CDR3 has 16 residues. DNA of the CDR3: TGTGCCAGCAGCGTAGAGGGACAGGGAGGCGTCGGGGAGCTGTTTTTT. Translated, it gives CASSVEGQGGVGELFF.

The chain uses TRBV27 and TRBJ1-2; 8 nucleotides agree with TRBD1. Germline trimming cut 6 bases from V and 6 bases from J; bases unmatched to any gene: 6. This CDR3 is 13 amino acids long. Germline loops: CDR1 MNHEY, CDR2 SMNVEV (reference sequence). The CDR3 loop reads CASRLTGDHGYTF. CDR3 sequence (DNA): TGTGCCAGCAGATTGACAGGGGATCATGGCTACACCTTC.

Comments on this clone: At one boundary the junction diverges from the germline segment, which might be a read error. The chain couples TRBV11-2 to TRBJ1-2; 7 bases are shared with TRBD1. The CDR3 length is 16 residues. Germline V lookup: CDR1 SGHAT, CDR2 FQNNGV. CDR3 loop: CASSEGQVSANYGHTF. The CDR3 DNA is TGTGCCAGCAGCGAAGGACAGGTCTCCGCCAACTATGGCCACACCTTC.

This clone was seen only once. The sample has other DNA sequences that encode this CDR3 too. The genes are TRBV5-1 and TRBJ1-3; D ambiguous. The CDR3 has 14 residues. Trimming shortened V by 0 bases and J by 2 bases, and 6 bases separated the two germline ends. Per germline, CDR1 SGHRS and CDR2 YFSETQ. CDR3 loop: CASSLGGPGNTIYF. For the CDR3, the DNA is TGCGCCAGCAGCTTGGGTGGACCTGGAAACACCATATATTTT.

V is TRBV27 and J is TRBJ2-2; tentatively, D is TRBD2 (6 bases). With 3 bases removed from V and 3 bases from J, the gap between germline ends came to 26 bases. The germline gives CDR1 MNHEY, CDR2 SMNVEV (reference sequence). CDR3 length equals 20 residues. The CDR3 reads CASSFPAGTGRGRHTGELFF. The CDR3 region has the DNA TGTGCCAGCAGTTTCCCAGCCGGGACTGGGCGGGGACGTCACACCGGGGAGCTGTTTTTT.

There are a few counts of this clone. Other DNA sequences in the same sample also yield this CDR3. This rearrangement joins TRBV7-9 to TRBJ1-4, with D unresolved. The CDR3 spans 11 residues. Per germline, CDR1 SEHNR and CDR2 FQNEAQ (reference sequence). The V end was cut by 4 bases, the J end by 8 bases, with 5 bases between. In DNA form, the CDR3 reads TGTGCCAGCAGCTCGACAGAAAAACTGTTTTTT. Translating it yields CASSSTEKLFF.

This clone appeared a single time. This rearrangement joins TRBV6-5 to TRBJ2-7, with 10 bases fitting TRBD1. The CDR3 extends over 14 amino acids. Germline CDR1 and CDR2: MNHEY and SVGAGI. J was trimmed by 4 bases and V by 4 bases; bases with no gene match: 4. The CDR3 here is CASSSWDRGYEQYF. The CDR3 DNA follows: TGTGCCAGCAGTTCCTGGGACAGGGGTTACGAGCAGTACTTC.

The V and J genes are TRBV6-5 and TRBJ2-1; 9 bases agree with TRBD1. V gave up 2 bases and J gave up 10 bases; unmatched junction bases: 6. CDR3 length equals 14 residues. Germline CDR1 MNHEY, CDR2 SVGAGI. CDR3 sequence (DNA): TGTGCCAGCAGTTACGGGACAGGGTCTCAGGAGCAGTTCTTC. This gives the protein CASSYGTGSQEQFF.

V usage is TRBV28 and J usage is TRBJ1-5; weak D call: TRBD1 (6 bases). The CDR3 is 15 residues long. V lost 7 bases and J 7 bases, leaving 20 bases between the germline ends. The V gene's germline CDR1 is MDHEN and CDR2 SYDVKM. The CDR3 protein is CASTALRTVWQPQHF. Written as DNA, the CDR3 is TGTGCCAGCACAGCCTTGCGGACAGTATGGCAGCCCCAGCATTTT. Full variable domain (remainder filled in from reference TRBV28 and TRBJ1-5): DVKVTQSSRYLVKRTGEKVFLECVQDMDHENMFWYRQDPGLGLRLIYFSYDVKMKEKGDIPEGYSVSREKKERFSLILESASTNQTSMYLCASTALRTVWQPQHFGDGTRLSIL.

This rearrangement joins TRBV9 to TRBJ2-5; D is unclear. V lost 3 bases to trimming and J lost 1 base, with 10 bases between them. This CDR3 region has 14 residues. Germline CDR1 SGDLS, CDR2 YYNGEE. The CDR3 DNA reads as TGTGCCAGCAGCGCCGAAAGACTCCAAGAGACCCAGTACTTC. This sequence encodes CASSAERLQETQYF.

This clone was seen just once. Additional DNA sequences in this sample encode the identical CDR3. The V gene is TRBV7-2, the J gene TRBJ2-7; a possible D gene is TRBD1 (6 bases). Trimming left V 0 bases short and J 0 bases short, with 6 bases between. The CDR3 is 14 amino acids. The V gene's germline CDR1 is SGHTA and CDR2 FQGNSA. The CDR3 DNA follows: TGTGCCAGCAGCTTAGCGACAGGCTCCTACGAGCAGTACTTC. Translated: CASSLATGSYEQYF.

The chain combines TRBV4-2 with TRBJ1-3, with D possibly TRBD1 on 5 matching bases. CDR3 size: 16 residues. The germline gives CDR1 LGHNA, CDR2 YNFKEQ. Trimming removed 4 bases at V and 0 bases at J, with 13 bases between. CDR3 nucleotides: TGTGCCAGCAGCCCGACCGGGGGTAACTCTGGAAACACCATATATTTT. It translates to CASSPTGGNSGNTIYF.

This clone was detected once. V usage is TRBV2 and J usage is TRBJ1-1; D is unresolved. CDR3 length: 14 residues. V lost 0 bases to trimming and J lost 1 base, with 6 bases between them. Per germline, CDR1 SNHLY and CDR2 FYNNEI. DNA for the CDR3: TGTGCCAGCAGTGAAGCACAAGAGAACACTGAAGCTTTCTTT. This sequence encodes CASSEAQENTEAFF. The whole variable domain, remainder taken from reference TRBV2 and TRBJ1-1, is EPEVTQTPSHQVTQMGQEVILRCVPISNHLYFYWYRQILGQKVEFLVSFYNNEISEKSEIFDDQFSVERPDGSNFTLKIRSTKLEDSAMYFCASSEAQENTEAFFGQGTRLTVV.

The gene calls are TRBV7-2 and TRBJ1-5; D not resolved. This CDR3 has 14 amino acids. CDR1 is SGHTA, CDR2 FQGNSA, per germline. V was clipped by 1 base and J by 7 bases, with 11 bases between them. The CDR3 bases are TGTGCCAGCAGCTTAGTTAAGGCAGGACAGCCCCAGCATTTT. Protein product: CASSLVKAGQPQHF.